Below are 24 T cell receptor beta chains sequenced from a single sample in a study of blood T cell repertoires in COVID-19. Profiling relied on immunoSEQ multiplex PCR, and the TCRdb table lists in-frame clones only, not all of them. Here the sample spans more than 300,000 clones, more than 70% being singletons. The specimen sequenced was peripheral blood. These receptors were taken from a woman aged 50 to 60 with acute or convalescent COVID-19.

The V and J genes are TRBV10-3 and TRBJ1-3, with D perhaps matching TRBD1 (5 bases). CDR3 length equals 15 residues. Trimming took off 3 bases at V and 1 base at J, with 10 bases between the two ends. Looked up from germline, CDR1 is ENHRY and CDR2 is SYGVKD. The CDR3 coding sequence is TGTGCCATCAGTGAACAGGCCGGGTCTGGAAACACCATATATTTT. Translation: CAISEQAGSGNTIYF.

This chain uses TRBV19 with TRBJ1-1; D ambiguous. CDR1 and CDR2 (germline): LNHDA, SQIVND (reference sequence). The CDR3 loop spans 11 amino acids. V was trimmed by 4 bases and J by 7 bases, leaving 7 bases between them. The CDR3 loop is CASSKRIEAFF. CDR3 nucleotide sequence: TGTGCCAGTAGTAAGAGGATTGAAGCTTTCTTT.

The chain carries TRBV11-2 and TRBJ2-7; D gene ambiguous. Trimming took 1 base from V and 3 from J, leaving 4 bases between them. Germline V gene lookup returns CDR1 SGHAT and CDR2 FQNNGV. The CDR3 totals 12 residues. The CDR3 loop is CASSLAGYEQYF. The DNA of the CDR3 is TGTGCCAGCAGCTTAGCAGGCTACGAGCAGTACTTC.

The chain uses TRBV12-3 or TRBV12-4 and TRBJ2-5; D is undetermined. V lost 6 bases and J lost 4, with 12 bases in between. This CDR3 contains 13 residues. DNA for the CDR3: TGTGCCAGCAGCGGCGACATAGGAGAGACCCAGTACTTC. Encoded protein: CASSGDIGETQYF.

This rearrangement joins TRBV18 to TRBJ1-5; D unresolved. The CDR3 covers 15 residues. Germline values: CDR1 KGHSH, CDR2 LQKENI. The germline V and J ends were trimmed by 4 bases and 2 bases, with 12 bases remaining between them. DNA for the CDR3: TGTGCCAGCTCACTATACCAGGAGGGCAATCAGCCCCAGCATTTT. It yields the protein CASSLYQEGNQPQHF. The whole variable domain, filled in from reference TRBV18 and TRBJ1-5, reads NAGVMQNPRHLVRRRGQEARLRCSPMKGHSHVYWYRQLPEEGLKFMVYLQKENIIDESGMPKERFSAEFPKEGPSILRIQQVVRGDSAAYFCASSLYQEGNQPQHFGDGTRLSIL.

The chain combines TRBV27 with TRBJ2-3; D might be TRBD2 (5 bases). There are 14 residues in the CDR3. Germline CDR1 reads MNHEY; CDR2 reads SMNVEV (reference sequence). V dropped 10 bases and J dropped 7 bases, with 21 bases sitting between them. The CDR3 is CATWISAVQNTQYF. CDR3 nucleotide sequence: TGTGCCACCTGGATTAGCGCCGTACAGAATACGCAGTATTTT.

The CDR3 coding sequence is TGTGCCAGCACCAGGCCGGGACAGAGCTCCTACGAGCAGTACTTC. Encoded protein: CASTRPGQSSYEQYF. The rearrangement joins TRBV7-9 to TRBJ2-7; 7 bases fit TRBD1. CDR3 length: 15 residues. In germline, CDR1 is SEHNR, CDR2 FQNEAQ (reference sequence). With 7 bases clipped from V and 0 bases from J, the junction kept 9 bases outside the gene matches.

The chain recombines TRBV2 with TRBJ2-4; 9 bases are shared with TRBD1. V shed 8 bases and J 14 bases; nucleotides not matched to a gene: 19. The CDR3 is 15 amino acids. CDR1 and CDR2 from the germline V gene are SNHLY and FYNNEI. CDR3 region: CASQRVSQGAPNEYF. As DNA, the CDR3 is TGTGCCAGCCAACGAGTATCACAGGGGGCCCCTAATGAGTACTTC.

The chain joins TRBV5-6 to TRBJ2-3; no firm D call. The CDR3 sequence is 14 residues long. Trimming took 3 bases from V and 1 from J, leaving 9 bases between them. CDR1 and CDR2 from the germline V gene are SGHDT and YYEEEE. The CDR3 sequence: CASSSLTGTDTQYF. CDR3 DNA: TGTGCCAGCAGCTCACTAACCGGCACAGATACGCAGTATTTT.

This clone was seen more than once but under ten times. This chain links TRBV30 with TRBJ1-6; no clear D gene. In germline, CDR1 is GTSNPN, CDR2 SVGIG (reference sequence). This CDR3 region has 15 residues. V lost 3 bases and J lost 7, with 16 bases in between. The chain's CDR3 is CAWSRFRVENSPLHF. Here the CDR3 DNA reads TGTGCCTGGAGCCGGTTTCGGGTAGAGAATTCACCCCTCCACTTT.

The chain is built from TRBV29-1 and TRBJ1-2, with 11 bases identical to TRBD1. Germline assignment: CDR1 SQVTM and CDR2 ANQGSEA. CDR3 length: 13 residues. V trimming: 4 bases; J trimming: 8 bases; junction bases outside the gene matches: 6. The DNA for the CDR3 is TGCAGCGTTGTCGGACAGGGGGCTTGGGGCTACACCTTC. This sequence encodes CSVVGQGAWGYTF.

V and J are TRBV3-1 (or the pseudogene TRBV3-2) and TRBJ2-7, with TRBD1 matching over 9 bases. Germline V gene sequence: CDR1 LGHDT, CDR2 YNNKEL (reference sequence). V was clipped by 1 base and J by 3 bases; unmatched bases: 7. The CDR3 sequence is 16 residues long. The CDR3 DNA follows: TGTGCCAGCAGCCAAGCGGACAGGGGAGATTTCTACGAGCAGTACTTC. Its protein product is CASSQADRGDFYEQYF.

The chain employs TRBV27 and TRBJ1-1, with no clear D. V was pared by 2 bases and J by 5 bases, with 9 bases between. This CDR3 region has 13 residues. Germline V gene data show CDR1 as MNHEY and CDR2 as SMNVEV (reference sequence). The CDR3 DNA reads as TGTGCCAGCAGTTTAATAGAACGGACTGAAGCTTTCTTT. It is translated as CASSLIERTEAFF.

V usage is TRBV5-8 and J usage is TRBJ1-2; D remains ambiguous. CDR1 and CDR2 (germline): SGHTS, YDEGEE. Trimming shortened V by 3 bases and J by 1 base, and 7 bases separated the two germline ends. The length of the CDR3 is 13 residues. CDR3 bases: TGTGCCAGCAGCTCGGGAGGTAACTATGGCTACACCTTC. Translating gives CASSSGGNYGYTF.

The chain is built from TRBV9 and TRBJ1-4; D remains unclear. Trimming cost V 1 base and J 8 bases, with 9 bases left between them. The CDR3 has 13 residues. Germline assignment: CDR1 SGDLS and CDR2 YYNGEE. CDR3 residues: CASSVRAGEKLFF. Written as DNA, the CDR3 is TGTGCCAGCAGCGTAAGAGCGGGGGAAAAACTGTTTTTT.

The V gene is TRBV3-1 (or the pseudogene TRBV3-2), the J gene TRBJ2-2; a weak D match, TRBD1 (6 bases). This CDR3 spans 15 amino acids. V was shortened by 0 bases and J by 9 bases, with 14 bases between the two germline ends. The germline V gene has CDR1 LGHDT and CDR2 YNNKEL (reference sequence). The CDR3 DNA reads as TGTGCCAGCAGCCAAGAGAGAGTGGGGGCAAGGGAGCTGTTTTTT. It encodes CASSQERVGARELFF.

This clone was picked up many times. The gene calls are TRBV6-6 and TRBJ2-2; D uncertain. This CDR3 has 13 amino acids. CDR1 and CDR2 from the germline V gene are MNHNY and SVGAGI (reference sequence). V was clipped by 7 bases and J by 2 bases, with 8 bases between them. The CDR3 DNA sequence: TGTGCCAGCAAATCAGGAAACACCGGGGAGCTGTTTTTT. Its translation: CASKSGNTGELFF.

The chain joins TRBV18 to TRBJ2-5, with 7 bases lining up with TRBD1. V gave up 4 bases and J gave up 4 bases; unmatched junction bases: 6. The CDR3 loop spans 14 amino acids. Per the germline V gene, CDR1 is KGHSH and CDR2 is LQKENI. The chain's CDR3 is CASSLRGNGETQYF. The CDR3 nucleotides read TGTGCCAGCTCACTCAGGGGGAATGGAGAGACCCAGTACTTC.

This chain connects TRBV28 to TRBJ1-2; 8 bases are shared with TRBD1. The CDR3 spans 14 residues. CDR1 and CDR2 from the germline V gene are MDHEN and SYDVKM. V was pared by 5 bases and J by 8 bases, with 10 bases of the junction left unmatched. The CDR3 nucleotides are TGTGCCAGCAGTGGCCGGACAGGGTCGCGCGGCTACACCTTC. Translation gives CASSGRTGSRGYTF.

The chain links TRBV30 to TRBJ2-5, with D maybe TRBD2 (5 bases). Germline values: CDR1 GTSNPN, CDR2 SVGIG (reference sequence). V lost 3 bases to trimming and J lost 2 bases, with 10 bases between them. The CDR3 is made up of 13 amino acids. The CDR3 coding sequence is TGTGCCTGGAGACGGACTTTACAAGAGACCCAGTACTTC. Its translation is CAWRRTLQETQYF. Full variable domain (outside the CDR3, taken from reference TRBV30 and TRBJ2-5): SQTIHQWPATLVQPVGSPLSLECTVEGTSNPNLYWYRQAAGRGLQLLFYSVGIGQISSEVPQNLSASRPQDRQFILSSKKLLLSDSGFYLCAWRRTLQETQYFGPGTRLLVL.

The chain links TRBV6-5 to TRBJ1-1; D gene unclear. CDR1 and CDR2 from the germline V gene are MNHEY and SVGAGI. CDR3 length: 14 residues. The V end lost 5 bases, the J end lost 0 bases, and 10 bases lay between the germline ends. CDR3 amino acids: CASSRSQVNTEAFF. DNA for the CDR3: TGTGCCAGCAGTCGTAGTCAGGTGAACACTGAAGCTTTCTTT.

The DNA for the CDR3 is TGTGCCAGCAGCCCCGCGGGACTGGAGGAGACCCAGTACTTC. Translation: CASSPAGLEETQYF. The chain uses TRBV3-1 (or the pseudogene TRBV3-2) and TRBJ2-5; tentatively, D is TRBD2 (6 bases). The CDR3 runs to 14 residues. Trimming removed 4 bases from V and 5 bases from J, with 14 bases in between. Per germline, CDR1 LGHDT and CDR2 YNNKEL (reference sequence).

The chain recombines TRBV6-2 or TRBV6-3 with TRBJ2-1; TRBD2 matches 12 bases. Germline V gene data show CDR1 as MNHEY and CDR2 as SVGEGT. V lost 4 bases to trimming and J lost 4 bases; unmatched junction nucleotides: 2. The CDR3 has 15 amino acids. CDR3 DNA sequence: TGTGCCAGCAGTTCTGGGACTAGCGGGTACAATGAGCAGTTCTTC. It specifies CASSSGTSGYNEQFF.

This chain joins TRBV19 and TRBJ2-3, with TRBD2 identical over 7 bases. Unmatched junction bases numbered 3, after V lost 0 bases and J lost 6 bases. The CDR3 is made up of 14 amino acids. Germline loops: CDR1 LNHDA, CDR2 SQIVND (reference sequence). The CDR3 coding sequence is TGTGCCAGTAGTATAGATAGGGAGGGGGATACGCAGTATTTT. This translates into CASSIDREGDTQYF.